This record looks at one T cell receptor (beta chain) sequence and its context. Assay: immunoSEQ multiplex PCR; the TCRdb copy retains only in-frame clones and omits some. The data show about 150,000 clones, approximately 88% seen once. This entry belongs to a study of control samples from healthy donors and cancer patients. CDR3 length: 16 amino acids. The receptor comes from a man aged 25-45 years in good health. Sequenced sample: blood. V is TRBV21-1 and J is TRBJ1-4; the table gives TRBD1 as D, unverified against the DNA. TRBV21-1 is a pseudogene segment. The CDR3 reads CASSTLHGTSPEKLFF. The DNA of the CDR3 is TGTGCCAGCAGCACCCTCCACGGGACATCACCCGAAAAACTGTTTTTT.